This T cell receptor beta chain was identified in a study of shared T cell receptors in the human thymus. The data were produced by immunoSEQ multiplex PCR, yet TCRdb's version contains in-frame clones alone and is incomplete. The sample comprises 700,000 or so clones, roughly 85% of which are singletons, and under 0.012% rests with the top ten. The V gene's germline CDR1 is SSHAT and CDR2 FNYEAQ (reference sequence). V was shortened by 5 bases and J by 4 bases, with 14 bases between the two germline ends. The CDR3 extends over 14 amino acids. These data were likewise used in another study, on human thymus T cells.

What was sequenced was thymocytes. This receptor was obtained from a girl under three years old with a congenital heart defect. The chain is built from TRBV7-7 and TRBJ2-5; D unresolved. The DNA for the CDR3 is TGTGCCAGCAGCCCGCCGCCTACGGGAGAGACCCAGTACTTC. It encodes CASSPPPTGETQYF.